Each of the 31 T cell receptor beta chains below was sequenced from the same sample in a study of T cells expressing NK-cell markers. TCRdb re-analyzed the 5' RACE reads; it lists each CDR3 protein once, without DNA. The sample holds 350,000 to 500,000 distinct CDR3 sequences. Sequencing was carried out using blood T cells: a sorted CD56 or NKG2C T cell subset, CD4+ or CD8+ T cells, or bulk PBMC T cells (not recorded which). The origin of the receptors is a woman between 18 and 75 years old in good health.

This chain links TRBV20-1 with TRBJ1-1; TCRdb reports TRBD1, a call that lacks DNA to check it against. The germline CDR1 and CDR2 sequences are DFQATT and SNEGSKA (reference sequence). The CDR3 totals 13 residues. The CDR3 spells CSASGGRGTEAFF.

V is TRBV7-9 and J is TRBJ2-7; the D call of TRBD1 rests on TCRdb alone, since no DNA is present to check it. The CDR3 sequence is 13 residues long. Germline V CDR1 and CDR2: SEHNR, FQNEAQ (reference sequence). Here the CDR3 reads CASRHRGSYEQYF.

This chain uses TRBV12-3 or TRBV12-4 with TRBJ2-1. The CDR3 sequence is 14 residues long. The CDR3 is CASSAQSSYNEQFF.

The chain uses TRBV27 and TRBJ2-7; TCRdb calls TRBD2, which cannot be checked without DNA. The V gene's germline CDR1 is MNHEY and CDR2 SMNVEV (reference sequence). The CDR3 is 11 residues long. The CDR3 sequence: CATGGNYEQYF.

The chain links TRBV2 to TRBJ2-1; as DNA is missing, the TRBD2 call by TCRdb cannot be tested. Per the germline V gene, CDR1 is SNHLY and CDR2 is FYNNEI. The CDR3 sequence is 18 residues long. This CDR3 reads CASSEVLAGGLGYNEQFF.

The genes are TRBV5-1 and TRBJ2-5; there is no DNA to check the TCRdb D call of TRBD1. CDR3 length equals 12 residues. Per the germline V gene, CDR1 is SGHRS and CDR2 is YFSETQ. CDR3 loop: CASSPGEGTQYF. The full variable domain, with the rest looked up from reference TRBV5-1 and TRBJ2-5, is KAGVTQTPRYLIKTRGQQVTLSCSPISGHRSVSWYQQTPGQGLQFLFEYFSETQRNKGNFPGRFSGRQFSNSRSEMNVSTLELGDSALYLCASSPGEGTQYFGPGTRLLVL.

The gene calls are TRBV20-1 and TRBJ1-5; TCRdb picks TRBD1, but there is no DNA to check that call. Germline CDR1 reads DFQATT; CDR2 reads SNEGSKA (reference sequence). The CDR3 consists of 14 residues. CDR3 region: CSARTGQSNQPQHF.

The chain links TRBV12-3 or TRBV12-4 to TRBJ2-3; as DNA is missing, the TRBD2 call by TCRdb cannot be tested. This CDR3 has 15 residues. The CDR3 here is CASRGTSGSTDTQYF.

The chain carries TRBV7-6 and TRBJ2-3; TCRdb designates TRBD2, a call that cannot be tested without DNA. The V gene's germline CDR1 is SGHVS and CDR2 FNYEAQ. The CDR3 spans 16 residues. The CDR3 reads CASSLAGGFAGNTQYF.

V and J are TRBV5-5 and TRBJ2-5; the TCRdb call, TRBD1, lacks DNA for checking. CDR3 size: 13 residues. Germline V gives CDR1 SGHKS, CDR2 YYEKEE (reference sequence). CDR3 residues: CASSREVQETQYF.

The V gene is TRBV7-2, the J gene TRBJ2-3. The CDR3 sequence is 11 residues long. Germline V gene sequence: CDR1 SGHTA, CDR2 FQGNSA. CDR3 protein: CASSFENTQYF.

V and J are TRBV23-1 and TRBJ2-5; TCRdb's D gene call, TRBD1, goes unchecked for lack of DNA. TRBV23-1 is treated as an ORF (open reading frame) with a function not yet certain. The CDR3 spans 17 residues. CDR3 residues: CASSQSPWGPIQETQYF.

The J gene is TRBJ2-3, the V gene TRBV27; TCRdb picks TRBD2, but there is no DNA to check that call. The CDR3 extends over 16 amino acids. Per the germline V gene, CDR1 is MNHEY and CDR2 is SMNVEV (reference sequence). The CDR3 region is CASSYRRVGIDDTQYF.

V usage is TRBV12-3 or TRBV12-4 and J usage is TRBJ1-3; TCRdb's D gene call, TRBD1, goes unchecked for lack of DNA. The CDR3 sequence is 14 residues long. CDR3 region: CASRPTGIGNTIYF.

The chain has TRBV20-1 and TRBJ1-5. This CDR3 has 15 amino acids. Germline lookup yields CDR1 DFQATT and CDR2 SNEGSKA (reference sequence). The CDR3 sequence is CSARVGRYSNQPQHF.

This chain joins TRBV20-1 and TRBJ1-5; the D call of TRBD1 rests on TCRdb alone, since no DNA is present to check it. CDR3 length: 16 amino acids. Germline V gene lookup returns CDR1 DFQATT and CDR2 SNEGSKA (reference sequence). The CDR3 here is CSARDPGQGPNQPQHF.

The chain couples TRBV6-2 or TRBV6-3 to TRBJ1-1. The CDR3 runs to 18 residues. The germline CDR1 and CDR2 sequences are MNHEY and SVGEGT. The chain's CDR3 is CASWVRNTPAGPNTEAFF.

The V and J genes are TRBV20-1 and TRBJ1-3; TCRdb returns TRBD1, unconfirmable since there is no DNA. The CDR3 is 15 residues long. The germline V gene has CDR1 DFQATT and CDR2 SNEGSKA (reference sequence). This CDR3 is CSASQSGASGNTIYF.

V usage is TRBV12-3 or TRBV12-4 and J usage is TRBJ2-7; TCRdb lists TRBD2, though no DNA is available to test this call. There are 14 residues in the CDR3. The CDR3 protein is CASRGTVSSYEQYF.

The chain recombines TRBV12-3 or TRBV12-4 with TRBJ2-3; TCRdb indicates TRBD2, and absent DNA this call remains unverified. This CDR3 is 16 amino acids long. CDR3 amino acids: CASSHLAGGPTDTQYF.

V gene TRBV2 combines with J gene TRBJ1-5; the D call of TRBD1 rests on TCRdb alone, since no DNA is present to check it. Germline assignment: CDR1 SNHLY and CDR2 FYNNEI. This CDR3 contains 16 residues. This chain's CDR3 is CASSTGDRIEGEPQHF. The entire variable domain, with the rest obtained from reference TRBV2 and TRBJ1-5, is as follows: EPEVTQTPSHQVTQMGQEVILRCVPISNHLYFYWYRQILGQKVEFLVSFYNNEISEKSEIFDDQFSVERPDGSNFTLKIRSTKLEDSAMYFCASSTGDRIEGEPQHFGDGTRLSIL.

V and J are TRBV18 and TRBJ1-1. CDR3 length: 16 residues. CDR1 is KGHSH, CDR2 LQKENI, per germline. The CDR3 protein is CASSPLLLSERPEAFF.

The chain has TRBV11-2 and TRBJ2-7. Germline V gives CDR1 SGHAT, CDR2 FQNNGV. The CDR3 has 12 amino acids. CDR3 residues: CASSLGFYEQYF. The complete variable domain, with remaining parts taken from reference TRBV11-2 and TRBJ2-7, reads EAGVAQSPRYKIIEKRQSVAFWCNPISGHATLYWYQQILGQGPKLLIQFQNNGVVDDSQLPKDRFSAERLKGVDSTLKIQPAKLEDSAVYLCASSLGFYEQYFGPGTRLTVT.

The gene calls are TRBV20-1 and TRBJ2-5. Germline CDR1 DFQATT, CDR2 SNEGSKA (reference sequence). The CDR3 runs to 12 residues. This CDR3 is CSARRGQETQYF.

Here the CDR3 reads CASSEAGGNQPQHF. The V call is TRBV9, the J call TRBJ1-5. This CDR3 is 14 amino acids long. Per germline, CDR1 SGDLS and CDR2 YYNGEE. The entire variable domain, with the rest obtained from reference TRBV9 and TRBJ1-5, is as follows: DSGVTQTPKHLITATGQRVTLRCSPRSGDLSVYWYQQSLDQGLQFLIQYYNGEERAKGNILERFSAQQFPDLHSELNLSSLELGDSALYFCASSEAGGNQPQHFGDGTRLSIL.

The chain links TRBV5-1 to TRBJ2-5; lacking DNA, the TRBD2 call made by TCRdb goes unchecked. CDR1 is SGHRS and CDR2 is YFSETQ in the germline V gene. The CDR3 is 14 amino acids. The chain's CDR3 is CASSWGTTQETQYF. Using reference TRBV5-1 and TRBJ2-5 for the parts outside the CDR3, the full variable domain is KAGVTQTPRYLIKTRGQQVTLSCSPISGHRSVSWYQQTPGQGLQFLFEYFSETQRNKGNFPGRFSGRQFSNSRSEMNVSTLELGDSALYLCASSWGTTQETQYFGPGTRLLVL.

V is TRBV28 and J is TRBJ1-4. CDR3 length equals 13 residues. Per germline, CDR1 MDHEN and CDR2 SYDVKM. This CDR3 reads CASSTTWDEKLFF.

V is TRBV5-1 and J is TRBJ2-5; the TCRdb call, TRBD2, lacks DNA for checking. Germline CDR1 is SGHRS and CDR2 is YFSETQ. The CDR3 has 16 amino acids. The CDR3 spells CASSLDTGLAGETQYF.

The chain uses TRBV20-1 and TRBJ1-1; TCRdb indicates TRBD1, and absent DNA this call remains unverified. The CDR3 is 13 amino acids. Germline CDR1 is DFQATT and CDR2 is SNEGSKA (reference sequence). The CDR3 is CSALPGIRVEAFF.

This rearrangement joins TRBV15 to TRBJ2-7. CDR3 size: 15 residues. Germline V CDR1 and CDR2: LNHNV, YYDKDF (reference sequence). CDR3 sequence: CATSRETVGPYEQYF.

This rearrangement joins TRBV6-6 to TRBJ2-4; without DNA, the TCRdb call of TRBD1 cannot be checked. This CDR3 has 13 amino acids. CDR1 and CDR2 (germline): MNHNY, SVGAGI (reference sequence). CDR3 amino acids: CASRNRDINIQYF.